These T cell receptor beta chains were read from a single sample in a study of shared clonotypes between healthy human individuals. Here immunoSEQ multiplex PCR was the method, and the copy in TCRdb shows in-frame clones only, minus some. The sample carries 1.5 million to 2.5 million clones, approximately 94% recorded once. The material sequenced was naive CD8+ T cells sorted from blood. All receptors come from a man younger than 30 in good health. Each CDR3 is given with its conserved first and last residue. D genes are given only for firm matches. The listing skips clone size in some rows; elsewhere it reads once, few, many or a size class.

NA	TRBJ2-7	TRBV9	NA	CASSVGEQYEQYF	TGTGCCAGCAGCGTAGGGGAGCAGTACGAGCAGTACTTC
NA	TRBJ1-5	TRBV27	NA	CASSLTGSYQPQHF	TGTGCCAGCAGTTTAACAGGGTCGTATCAGCCCCAGCATTTT
once	TRBJ2-7	TRBV5-4	TRBD2	CASSLGAGDSYEQYF	TGTGCCAGCAGCTTGGGAGCGGGAGACTCCTACGAGCAGTACTTC
NA	TRBJ2-1	TRBV7-9	NA	CASSLRPGEQFF	TGTGCCAGCAGCCTCCGTCCGGGTGAGCAGTTCTTC
NA	TRBJ1-6	TRBV27	NA	CASSSQGSSPLHF	TGTGCCAGCAGTAGTCAGGGTAGTTCACCCCTCCACTTT
NA	TRBJ2-1	TRBV9	NA	CASSLTFYNEQFF	TGTGCCAGCAGCCTAACCTTCTACAATGAGCAGTTCTTC
NA	TRBJ2-3	TRBV5-1	NA	CASSPITLSGLLSTDTQYF	TGCGCCAGCAGCCCGATTACCCTCTCCGGACTATTGAGCACAGATACGCAGTATTTT
NA	TRBJ2-1	TRBV7-9	NA	CASSLSSYNEQFF	TGTGCCAGCAGCTTGAGTTCCTACAATGAGCAGTTCTTC
NA	TRBJ1-2	TRBV27	NA	CASSLSYSGGYTF	TGTGCCAGCAGTTTATCATATTCCGGGGGCTACACCTTC
NA	TRBJ2-3	TRBV9	NA	CASSVGDSWTDTQYF	TGTGCCAGCAGCGTAGGGGATAGCTGGACAGATACGCAGTATTTT
NA	TRBJ1-3	TRBV9	NA	CASSVEREGTGNTIYF	TGTGCCAGCAGCGTAGAGCGCGAGGGGACGGGGAACACCATATATTTT
NA	TRBJ2-3	TRBV27	NA	CASSLAVDGGDTQYF	TGTGCCAGCAGTTTAGCGGTCGACGGAGGAGATACGCAGTATTTT
NA	TRBJ2-7	TRBV9	NA	CASSVGDSYEQYF	TGTGCCAGCAGCGTAGGAGATTCCTACGAGCAGTACTTC
NA	TRBJ1-1	TRBV16	NA	CASSQSSYMNTEAFF	TGTGCCAGCAGCCAATCGAGTTACATGAACACTGAAGCTTTCTTT
NA	TRBJ2-1	TRBV9	NA	CASSDGTSYNEQFF	TGTGCCAGCAGCGACGGGACCTCCTACAATGAGCAGTTCTTC
NA	TRBJ1-2	TRBV6-6	TRBD1	CATFTGGNYGYTF	TGTGCCACCTTCACAGGGGGTAACTATGGCTACACCTTC
once	TRBJ2-5	TRBV9	NA	CASSVRGQETQYF	TGTGCCAGCAGCGTACGGGGGCAAGAGACCCAGTACTTC
NA	TRBJ1-2	TRBV19	NA	CASSILLRTDYGYTF	TGTGCCAGTAGTATCCTTCTGAGGACAGATTATGGCTACACCTTC
NA	TRBJ2-4	TRBV2	NA	CASSEITTGNIQYF	TGTGCCAGCAGTGAAATCACTACGGGAAACATTCAGTACTTC
NA	TRBJ2-7	TRBV18	NA	CASSRPGQTTYEQYF	TGTGCCAGCTCACGTCCGGGACAAACAACTTACGAGCAGTACTTC
NA	TRBJ2-5	TRBV13	NA	CASRDSSQETQYF	TGTGCCAGCAGGGACAGCTCCCAAGAGACCCAGTACTTC
NA	TRBJ1-1	TRBV27	NA	CASSLAGGEAFF	TGTGCCAGCAGTTTAGCGGGCGGTGAAGCTTTCTTT
NA	TRBJ1-1	TRBV7-8	TRBD1	CASFRDSETLNTEAFF	TGTGCCAGTTTCCGGGACAGCGAAACCCTTAACACTGAAGCTTTCTTT
NA	TRBJ2-1	TRBV10-3	TRBD2	CAIGPNESGTSGYNEQFF	TGTGCCATCGGTCCGAATGAATCCGGGACTAGCGGCTACAATGAGCAGTTCTTC
NA	TRBJ1-1	TRBV30	NA	CAWSAKRGTEAFF	TGTGCCTGGAGTGCCAAGAGGGGGACTGAAGCTTTCTTT
NA	TRBJ2-1	TRBV6-4	NA	CASSDLGNEQFF	TGTGCCAGCAGTGACCTGGGCAATGAGCAGTTCTTC
NA	TRBJ2-2	TRBV4-1	TRBD2	CASSQTSGRGGELFF	TGCGCCAGCAGCCAGACTAGCGGGAGAGGCGGGGAGCTGTTTTTT
NA	TRBJ2-1	TRBV6-5	TRBD2	CASGWRGGYNEQFF	TGTGCCAGCGGGTGGCGGGGGGGCTACAATGAGCAGTTCTTC
NA	TRBJ1-5	TRBV19	NA	CASSIPQGSNQPQHF	TGTGCCAGTAGTATCCCGCAGGGAAGCAATCAGCCCCAGCATTTT
NA	TRBJ1-1	TRBV5-6	NA	CASSLGASAEAFF	TGTGCCAGCAGCCTGGGGGCATCGGCTGAAGCTTTCTTT
NA	TRBJ2-3	TRBV9	NA	CASSGYGVSELVDTQYF	TGTGCCAGCAGCGGGTATGGGGTTAGTGAATTAGTAGATACGCAGTATTTT
NA	TRBJ2-5	TRBV5-1	TRBD1	CASRPGQNVETQYF	TGCGCCAGCAGGCCGGGACAGAACGTAGAGACCCAGTACTTC
NA	TRBJ1-3	TRBV5-1	NA	CASSLDTGSGNTIYF	TGCGCCAGCAGCTTGGACACCGGCTCTGGAAACACCATATATTTT